One sample yielded the 27 T cell receptor beta chains listed below, sequenced in a study of T cells in women clearing cervical HPV infection. Profiled with immunoSEQ multiplex PCR; TCRdb holds only in-frame clones, not every one. The sample data list 15,000 to 20,000 clones. Sequenced sample: blood buffy coat. These receptors came from a woman aged 18 to 75 with a cervical HPV16 infection that either progressed to CIN3+ or cleared (not recorded which).

Points on this clone: The sequence runs out 3 residues before the end of the CDR3; the remainder is reconstructed from the germline J gene. The rearrangement links TRBV20-1 to TRBJ2-5; perhaps TRBD2 as D (7 bases). CDR3 length equals 13 residues. Trimming shortened V by 6 bases and J by 5 bases, and 16 bases separated the two germline ends. CDR1 is DFQATT and CDR2 is SNEGSKA in the germline V gene (reference sequence). This chain's CDR3 is CSAKGEGTETQYF. The sequenced CDR3 bases are TGCAGTGCCAAGGGGGAGGGGACCGAGACC.

In the case of this clone: The observed sequence ends 3 residues before the CDR3 terminus, with the missing tail filled in from the germline J gene. The V and J genes are TRBV2 and TRBJ2-1, with TRBD2 matching 8 bases. Germline-derived CDR1 and CDR2 are SNHLY and FYNNEI. Trimming removed 2 bases from V and 2 bases from J; junction bases left unmatched: 2. The CDR3 runs to 15 residues. The CDR3 reads CASSEPGLAYNEQFF. CDR3 bases read: TGTGCCAGCAGTGAACCGGGACTAGCCTACAATGAG.

Turning to this clone: The read gets to within 3 residues of the CDR3 end, and the germline J gene fills in the rest. The J gene is TRBJ2-2, the V gene TRBV20-1; no firm D call. V lost 3 bases and J 3 bases, leaving 8 bases between the germline ends. The CDR3 is 13 residues long. The germline gives CDR1 DFQATT, CDR2 SNEGSKA (reference sequence). Partial CDR3 DNA: TGCAGTGCTAGGACCCTAGACACCGGGGAG. Translation gives CSARTLDTGE. The whole CDR3 protein reads CSARTLDTGELFF.

Worth noting for this clone: The sequence runs out 3 residues before the end of the CDR3; the remainder is reconstructed from the germline J gene. The J gene is TRBJ2-1, the V gene TRBV10-1; D remains ambiguous. The germline V gene encodes CDR1 WNHNN and CDR2 SYGVQD (reference sequence). V lost 0 bases, J lost 1 base, and 10 bases lay in between. The CDR3 runs 16 residues. Partial CDR3 DNA: TGCGCCAGCAGTGAGTCTATTAGCTCATCCTACAATGAG. It is translated as CASSESISSSYNE. The whole CDR3 sequence reads CASSESISSSYNEQFF.

With regard to this clone: Coverage ceases 3 residues before the CDR3 finishes, and the germline J gene fills in the end. The gene calls are TRBV7-9 and TRBJ1-1; D is possibly TRBD1 (6 bases). Germline CDR1 and CDR2: SEHNR and FQNEAQ (reference sequence). The CDR3 covers 15 residues. This chain's CDR3 is CASSLFGRQVLGAFF. The sequenced CDR3 bases are TGTGCCAGCAGCTTGTTTGGGAGACAGGTTCTAGGC.

As for this clone: The read terminates 3 residues ahead of where the CDR3 ends, so the germline J gene completes it. The same CDR3 arises from other DNA sequences in this sample as well. This chain connects TRBV18 to TRBJ2-1; 7 bases fit TRBD2. With 6 bases clipped from V and 5 bases from J, the junction kept 16 bases outside the gene matches. Germline CDR1 and CDR2: KGHSH and LQKENI. This CDR3 has 17 amino acids. The CDR3 region is CASSPPLSSGEHNEQFF. The CDR3 DNA, read in part, is TGTGCCAGCTCCCCCCCCTTATCCAGCGGGGAGCACAATGAG. The full variable domain, its missing parts supplied by reference TRBV18 and TRBJ2-1, is NAGVMQNPRHLVRRRGQEARLRCSPMKGHSHVYWYRQLPEEGLKFMVYLQKENIIDESGMPKERFSAEFPKEGPSILRIQQVVRGDSAAYFCASSPPLSSGEHNEQFFGPGTRLTVL.

A remark on this clone: The junction shows a germline mismatch at one end, possibly a read error. With the read ending 3 residues before the CDR3 end, the germline J gene is used to fill in that end. Other DNA sequences in the sample encode the same CDR3. The chain carries TRBV5-1 and TRBJ1-3; 7 bases are a match to TRBD1. CDR3 length: 14 residues. The V gene's germline CDR1 is SGHRS and CDR2 YFSETQ. The CDR3 reads CASSSTGTGNTIYF. CDR3 DNA (partial): TGCGCCAGCAGCTCGACAGGGACTGGAAACACG.

To note about this clone: The read is 3 residues too short to cover the CDR3 end, so that end is filled in from the germline J gene. V gene TRBV2 combines with J gene TRBJ2-5; a possible D gene is TRBD1 (6 bases). Trimming stripped 10 bases from V and 1 base from J, with 16 bases between. The CDR3 spans 14 residues. Germline V CDR1 and CDR2: SNHLY, FYNNEI. CDR3 DNA (partial): TGTGCCATAACCAGGGGTCGCTTCCAAGAGACC. Its translation: CAITRGRFQET. The entire CDR3 sequence reads CAITRGRFQETQYF.

In the case of this clone: The read gets to within 3 residues of the CDR3 end, and the germline J gene fills in the rest. This chain links TRBV30 with TRBJ2-3, with D tentatively TRBD2 (6 bases). CDR1 is GTSNPN and CDR2 is SVGIG in the germline V gene (reference sequence). The CDR3 consists of 14 residues. The sequenced part of the CDR3 DNA is TGTGCCTGGAGCTCTCGACTAGTAAGTGAGACG. Residues: CAWSSRLVSET. The whole CDR3 is CAWSSRLVSETQYF. Filled out from reference TRBV30 and TRBJ2-3, the complete variable domain reads SQTIHQWPATLVQPVGSPLSLECTVEGTSNPNLYWYRQAAGRGLQLLFYSVGIGQISSEVPQNLSASRPQDRQFILSSKKLLLSDSGFYLCAWSSRLVSETQYFGPGTRLTVL.

Concerning this clone itself: The read finishes 3 residues shy of the CDR3 end, and the germline J gene is used to complete it. The chain combines TRBV29-1 with TRBJ2-7; 8 bases map to TRBD1. Germline trimming cut 7 bases from V and 2 bases from J; bases unmatched to any gene: 7. Germline-derived CDR1 and CDR2 are SQVTM and ANQGSEA. This CDR3 comprises 13 residues. The CDR3 bases that were read are TGCAGCGCCGGACAGGGAACTACCTACGAG. It is translated as CSAGQGTTYE. The full CDR3 protein reads CSAGQGTTYEQYF.

Worth noting for this clone: The observed sequence ends 3 residues before the CDR3 terminus, with the missing tail filled in from the germline J gene. The chain has TRBV19 and TRBJ1-5; 9 nucleotides line up with TRBD1. CDR1 is LNHDA and CDR2 is SQIVND in the germline V gene (reference sequence). The V gene end was trimmed by 5 bases and the J gene end by 2 bases; junction bases not matched to a gene: 4. The CDR3 is made up of 15 amino acids. The CDR3 loop is CASSGGQGGNQPQHF. The sequenced part of the CDR3 DNA is TGTGCCAGTAGTGGGGGACAGGGTGGCAATCAGCCC.

With respect to this clone: The observed sequence ends 3 residues before the CDR3 terminus, with the missing tail filled in from the germline J gene. The J gene is TRBJ2-7, the V gene TRBV20-1; 14 nucleotides agree with TRBD2. Germline V gives CDR1 DFQATT, CDR2 SNEGSKA (reference sequence). After removal of 1 base from V and 5 bases from J, the junction contained 1 base not matched to a gene. The CDR3 is made up of 14 amino acids. The part of the CDR3 DNA that was read is TGCAGTGCTAGAGGACTAGCGGGGGGGAACGAG. Its translation: CSARGLAGGNE. In full, the CDR3 reads CSARGLAGGNEQYF.

Worth noting for this clone: The read terminates 3 residues before the CDR3 end, so the remaining end is supplied by the germline J gene. The J gene is TRBJ2-1, the V gene TRBV10-3; TRBD2 agrees at 12 bases. The V segment lost 8 bases and the J segment 7 bases; nucleotides outside the gene matches: 9. The CDR3 spans 15 residues. Germline V gene sequence: CDR1 ENHRY, CDR2 SYGVKD. The DNA read from the CDR3 is TGTGCCATCGGGCTAGCGGGGGGGCTTGGGAATGAG. Translating it yields CAIGLAGGLGNE. The whole CDR3 region reads CAIGLAGGLGNEQFF.

Notes on this clone: The CDR3 end is not reached by the read, which stops 3 residues before it; the germline J gene fills it in. The chain links TRBV19 to TRBJ2-6; a possible D gene is TRBD1 (5 bases). CDR1 and CDR2 from the germline V gene are LNHDA and SQIVND (reference sequence). Trimming pared 1 base from V and 2 bases from J, leaving 12 bases between. The length of the CDR3 is 17 residues. The CDR3 is CASSIVGPTAGANVLTF. CDR3 DNA (partial): TGTGCCAGTAGTATAGTAGGCCCGACAGCTGGGGCCAACGTC. Variable domain in full (rest from reference TRBV19 and TRBJ2-6): DGGITQSPKYLFRKEGQNVTLSCEQNLNHDAMYWYRQDPGQGLRLIYYSQIVNDFQKGDIAEGYSVSREKKESFPLTVTSAQKNPTAFYLCASSIVGPTAGANVLTFGAGSRLTVL.

Of note for this clone: The read ends 3 residues shy of where the CDR3 ends; the end is completed using the germline J gene. The chain has TRBV18 and TRBJ1-2, with a tentative D call TRBD1 (6 bases). The CDR3 consists of 17 residues. Germline-derived CDR1 and CDR2 are KGHSH and LQKENI. CDR3 DNA (partial): TGTGCCAGCTCACCACAACTCCTAGCGGGGGGCGACAATGAC. The encoded protein is CASSPQLLAGGDND. The full CDR3 is CASSPQLLAGGDNDYTF.

As to this clone: The CDR3 end is not reached by the read, which stops 3 residues before it; the germline J gene fills it in. Other DNA variants within this sample encode the same CDR3. The chain links TRBV18 to TRBJ1-1; possible D gene TRBD1, 5 bases. The CDR3 spans 15 residues. The V end lost 0 bases, the J end lost 1 base, and 9 bases lay between the germline ends. CDR1 KGHSH and CDR2 LQKENI come from the germline V gene. The CDR3 bases that were read are TGTGCCAGCTCACCACCGTCCCAGGGGAACACTGAA. This translates into CASSPPSQGNTE. The complete CDR3 protein is CASSPPSQGNTEAFF.

About this clone: Read coverage stops 3 residues before the CDR3 terminus; the germline J gene supplies the remainder. The chain has TRBV20-1 and TRBJ1-5, with 7 nucleotides matching TRBD1. The germline gives CDR1 DFQATT, CDR2 SNEGSKA (reference sequence). Germline trimming cut 6 bases from V and 4 bases from J; bases unmatched to any gene: 12. CDR3 length equals 15 residues. The CDR3 sequence: CSAKQTGTENQPQHF. The covered CDR3 bases are TGCAGTGCCAAGCAAACCGGGACAGAAAATCAGCCC.

As regards this clone: The CDR3 end falls 3 residues outside the read, so it is completed with the germline J gene. The rearrangement joins TRBV5-1 to TRBJ1-6; TRBD1 might be the D (5 bases). Trimming left V 3 bases short and J 0 bases short, with 10 bases between. This CDR3 spans 16 amino acids. Germline V gene sequence: CDR1 SGHRS, CDR2 YFSETQ. Incomplete CDR3 DNA: TGCGCCAGCAGCTCAACAGGATACTCCTATAATTCACCC. Translating gives CASSSTGYSYNSP. The whole CDR3 sequence reads CASSSTGYSYNSPLHF.

About this clone: Read data end 3 residues before the CDR3 end; the end is taken from the germline J gene. The chain links TRBV7-8 to TRBJ2-5; the D gene is possibly TRBD2 (5 bases). The CDR3 covers 14 residues. V was trimmed by 6 bases and J by 1 base, leaving 12 bases between them. Germline CDR1 SGHVS, CDR2 FQNEAQ. CDR3 region: CASRLARLQETQYF. The CDR3 bases that were read are TGTGCCAGCAGGCTAGCCCGACTCCAAGAGACC.

Regarding this clone: The read stops 3 residues short of the end of the CDR3; the missing end is completed from the germline J gene. The rearrangement uses TRBV5-1 and TRBJ1-2, with a weak D call TRBD1 (5 bases). With 0 bases removed from V and 6 bases from J, the gap between germline ends came to 15 bases. CDR3 length: 15 amino acids. The germline V gene has CDR1 SGHRS and CDR2 YFSETQ. The DNA read from the CDR3 is TGCGCCAGCAGCTTGGCCGGCAGGGAGTCGGATGGC. Translating it yields CASSLAGRESDG. The full CDR3 reads CASSLAGRESDGYTF.

A note on this clone: The read terminates 3 residues ahead of where the CDR3 ends, so the germline J gene completes it. The V and J genes are TRBV19 and TRBJ2-7; TRBD1 matches at 8 bases. The CDR3 has 14 amino acids. Trimming removed 4 bases from V and 0 bases from J; junction bases left unmatched: 2. The V gene's germline CDR1 is LNHDA and CDR2 SQIVND (reference sequence). The part of the CDR3 DNA that was read is TGTGCCAGTAGTAAAACAGGGGGCTCCTACGAG. It translates to CASSKTGGSYE. The full CDR3 reads CASSKTGGSYEQYF.

With regard to this clone: The read terminates 3 residues before the CDR3 end, so the remaining end is supplied by the germline J gene. V and J are TRBV7-9 and TRBJ2-1, with TRBD2 matching over 7 bases. V was pared by 3 bases and J by 8 bases, with 10 bases of the junction left unmatched. The CDR3 length is 15 residues. The V gene's germline CDR1 is SEHNR and CDR2 FQNEAQ (reference sequence). The CDR3: CASSLGTIFTDEQFF. The sequenced part of the CDR3 DNA is TGTGCCAGCAGCTTGGGGACTATCTTCACAGATGAG.

Comment on this clone: The read terminates 3 residues ahead of where the CDR3 ends, so the germline J gene completes it. The chain joins TRBV19 to TRBJ1-2, with D uncertain. In germline, CDR1 is LNHDA, CDR2 SQIVND (reference sequence). This CDR3 comprises 13 residues. The covered CDR3 bases are TGTGCCAGTAGTACCCAGGTCTTCTACGAC. This translates into CASSTQVFYD. The full CDR3 sequence reads CASSTQVFYDYTF.

Details on this clone: The read falls 3 residues short of the CDR3 end, and the missing part is taken from the germline J gene. The V and J genes are TRBV6-4 and TRBJ1-2; unclear D gene. Germline lookup yields CDR1 MRHNA and CDR2 SNTAGT. The CDR3 totals 14 residues. CDR3: CASSVLPAVHDYTF. The DNA read from the CDR3 is TGTGCCAGCAGTGTTTTACCCGCGGTCCATGAC.

To note about this clone: The observed sequence ends 3 residues before the CDR3 terminus, with the missing tail filled in from the germline J gene. The J gene is TRBJ2-4, the V gene TRBV18, with TRBD2 as a possible D gene (5 bases). The germline V gene encodes CDR1 KGHSH and CDR2 LQKENI. This CDR3 is 14 amino acids long. The CDR3 reads CASSPRGSKDGQYF. CDR3 DNA, as far as it was read: TGTGCCAGCTCACCAAGAGGGTCCAAGGATGGT.

A note on this clone: Read sequence stops 3 residues before the CDR3 end, and the germline J gene provides the missing end. This rearrangement joins TRBV28 to TRBJ2-7; 9 bases are shared with TRBD1. CDR3 length: 15 residues. Germline lookup yields CDR1 MDHEN and CDR2 SYDVKM. With 6 bases clipped from V and 0 bases from J, the junction kept 6 bases outside the gene matches. CDR3 region: CASRASGQGSYEQYF. The CDR3 bases that were read are TGTGCCAGCAGGGCTTCGGGACAGGGCTCCTACGAG. The full variable domain, with the rest looked up from reference TRBV28 and TRBJ2-7, is DVKVTQSSRYLVKRTGEKVFLECVQDMDHENMFWYRQDPGLGLRLIYFSYDVKMKEKGDIPEGYSVSREKKERFSLILESASTNQTSMYLCASRASGQGSYEQYFGPGTRLTVT.

Details on this clone: Read data end 3 residues before the CDR3 end; the end is taken from the germline J gene. The chain carries TRBV5-4 and TRBJ2-1, with a possible D match to TRBD2 (7 bases). This CDR3 region has 15 residues. The germline V gene encodes CDR1 SGHNT and CDR2 YYREEE (reference sequence). V was shortened by 1 base and J by 4 bases, with 12 bases between the two germline ends. The covered CDR3 bases are TGTGCCAGCAGCTTGCGGGGGGCAGGTTACAATGAG. Encoded protein: CASSLRGAGYNE. The entire CDR3 protein reads CASSLRGAGYNEQFF.